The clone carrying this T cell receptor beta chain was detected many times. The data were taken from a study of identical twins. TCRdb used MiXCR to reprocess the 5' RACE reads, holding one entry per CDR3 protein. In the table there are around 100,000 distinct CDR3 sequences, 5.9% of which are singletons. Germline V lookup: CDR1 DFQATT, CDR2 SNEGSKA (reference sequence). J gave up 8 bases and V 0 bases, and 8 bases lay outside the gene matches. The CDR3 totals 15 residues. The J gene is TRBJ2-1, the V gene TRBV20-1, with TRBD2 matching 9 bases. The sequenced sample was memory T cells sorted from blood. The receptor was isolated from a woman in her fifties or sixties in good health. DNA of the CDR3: TGCAGTGCTAGAGATGGTAGCGGGAGTACTGATGAGCAGTTCTTC. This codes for CSARDGSGSTDEQFF.